This T cell receptor beta chain comes out of a study of beta chain features in type 1 diabetes. General study findings and limits: All four CD4+ subsets of Type 1 diabetes patients contained TCRB CDR3s that were moderately but significantly shorter. Within the patient group, naive, central memory and Treg TCRB repertoires appeared more similar to each other than within healthy donors.

A note on this clone: Its antigen is not known.

The sequenced template was cDNA made from the entire isolated RNA. Using immunoSEQ multiplex PCR, the repertoire was profiled, and TCRdb retains in-frame clones only, with some absent. The sample lists around 340,000 clones, roughly a fifth seen once, with 0.044% in the top ten. This CDR3 spans 17 amino acids. Trimming removed 1 base at V and 0 bases at J, with 15 bases between. Germline loops: CDR1 SNHLY, CDR2 FYNNEI. Purities over 98% were achieved in all sorted populations. This receptor was taken from a young woman in good health. The chain is built from TRBV2 and TRBJ1-2; D is uncertain. Sequenced: naive CD4+ T cells from blood. CDR3 sequence: CASSEGAWGDPNYGYTF. The CDR3 DNA sequence: TGTGCCAGCAGTGAAGGAGCATGGGGAGACCCTAACTATGGCTACACCTTC.